Reported below is one T cell receptor beta chain. Its antigen is currently not known. Within one base of it there is no much larger clone, and no base qualities were kept. These data come from a study of blood T cells in healthy people across ages (dated by TCRdb to the mid-2010s). About the investigation overall: In model experiments, template switching captured roughly one uniquely barcoded TCR beta cDNA molecule for every two T cells. To track age-related changes in TCR beta repertoire diversity, the study relied on deep sequencing normalized with unique cDNA molecular identifiers. Using the same blood draw, the study looked at two additional independent replicas of 1 million unique cDNA reads for two donors, one aged 18 to 30 and the other aged 80 or older. To avoid experimental bias, donors of different ages were spread randomly across the sequencing lanes. The donors were divided into four age groups: young (average around 17 years), middle-aged (over 35), aged (about 56) and long-lived (about 84).

The library was prepared using 5' RACE. Sequenced using an Illumina HiSeq 2500. The second PCR ran for roughly 7 to 11 cycles and used a J-beta primer mix along with a sample-barcoded 5' primer. A unique molecular identifier was introduced onto each TCR beta cDNA molecule by a template-switch 5' adaptor carrying 12 random nucleotides. At least 2.5 million CDR3-containing paired-end reads were obtained from each sample. First-strand cDNA was synthesized from all RNA with the Mint cDNA synthesis kit, primed by a TRBC-specific oligonucleotide. All cDNA was treated with uracil-DNA glycosylase and then went through a first 18-cycle PCR with the universal primers M1SS and BC2_uni_R. From the authors' description of their analysis: For normalization, 1 million high-quality reads, each with a distinct molecular identifier, were randomly selected from each sample. Reads with shared molecular identifiers were discarded instead of being binned into consensus sequences. MiTCR, run with a Q25 quality threshold and the strictest error-elimination algorithm, handled CDR3 identification, clonotype clustering and error correction. A nonparametric unseen species model using Euler transformation provided a lower-bound estimate of total TCR beta diversity. In-frame beta chains were kept once TCRdb had trimmed the public reads at Q25 with fastp and called clones with MiXCR. Records with the same CDR3 protein are collapsed into one entry carrying the most frequent genes and DNA. The V and J calls come from TCRdb's annotation, not from the publication. Recorded for this sample are roughly 1.5 million distinct CDR3 sequences; 42% of them occurred a single time. The ten largest clonotypes hold approximately 4.1% of the sample.

The germline V gene (reference sequence) yields DFQATT for CDR1 and SNEGSKA for CDR2. From V the trimming removes 1 base and from J it removes 0 bases, while the gene matches leave 10 bases of the junction unaccounted for. Measured from the cysteine to the phenylalanine, the CDR3 is 18 residues long. Only the CDR3 region is kept as DNA, spanning 54 bases read in frame from base 1. What the work shows at the level of the full study, not this receptor alone: There was a strong correlation between observed TCR beta diversity and the percentage of naive T cells measured by flow cytometry. As age increased, observed TCR beta diversity per million T cells dropped in a roughly linear way, and a significant reduction was already evident by age around 41. The long-lived group showed more naive CD4+ T cells, fewer expanded clones and increased TCR diversity than the aged group, suggesting age selection. Conclusive comparison of naive and antigen-experienced compartments was prevented by the profiling of bulk unsorted PBMCs. Donor CMV infection status was unknown, potentially confounding age-related changes in expanded clonotypes. Estimates of total diversity from one million sequenced T cells were regarded as lower bounds and underestimates.

The 39 donors, aged about 6 to 95 years, were systemically healthy Caucasian individuals from Russia. Each donor gave approximately 10 milliliters of peripheral blood, collected into EDTA-treated Vacutainer tubes. Ficoll-Paque density-gradient centrifugation was used to isolate PBMCs, with at least 7 million per sample. Total RNA was extracted from PBMCs with Trizol reagent, with at least 5.5 micrograms obtained per sample. Naive CD45RAhigh/CD27high T cell percentages were measured by flow cytometry on a PBMC aliquot from every donor. What was sequenced was blood. The source of this sequence is a woman younger than 35 in good health. This sequence uses TRBV20-1 and TRBJ2-1, and 9 junction bases match TRBD2. The CDR3 protein is CSARVRAGGASSYNEQFF. The DNA reads as follows: TGCAGTGCTAGAGTTCGAGCGGGGGGCGCGAGCTCCTACAATGAGCAGTTCTTC.